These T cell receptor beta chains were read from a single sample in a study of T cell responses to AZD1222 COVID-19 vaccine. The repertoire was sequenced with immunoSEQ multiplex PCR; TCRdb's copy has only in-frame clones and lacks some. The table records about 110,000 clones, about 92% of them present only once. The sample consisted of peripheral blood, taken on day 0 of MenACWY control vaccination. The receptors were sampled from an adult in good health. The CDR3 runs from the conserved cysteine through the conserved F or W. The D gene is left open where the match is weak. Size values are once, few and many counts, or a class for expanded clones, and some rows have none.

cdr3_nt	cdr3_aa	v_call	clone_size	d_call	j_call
TGTGCCAGCAGCTTAGACGACAGCTACACCGGGGAGCTGTTTTTT	CASSLDDSYTGELFF	TRBV7-9	-	-	TRBJ2-2
TGTGCCTGGAGTGGACTAGCGGAAGAGACCCAGTACTTC	CAWSGLAEETQYF	TRBV30	-	TRBD2	TRBJ2-5
TGTGCCAGCAGTTTGGGACGGGCGATAAACACTGAAGCTTTCTTT	CASSLGRAINTEAFF	TRBV6-5	-	-	TRBJ1-1
TGCGCCAGCAGCTTGGCGCCTAGCGGGGGACAGACCCAGTACTTC	CASSLAPSGGQTQYF	TRBV5-1	-	TRBD2	TRBJ2-5
TGTGCCAGCACCGGGACAGGGGGGAGTAATTCACCCCTCCACTTT	CASTGTGGSNSPLHF	TRBV28	-	TRBD1	TRBJ1-6
TGCGCCAGCAGCTTGGGGGGTAGCTTCGCCGGGGAGCTGTTTTTT	CASSLGGSFAGELFF	TRBV5-1	-	-	TRBJ2-2
TGTGCCAGCAGCCAGACTAGCGGGGGCGACACAGATACGCAGTATTTT	CASSQTSGGDTDTQYF	TRBV7-9	-	TRBD2	TRBJ2-3
TGTGCCAGCAGTGAAGCAGTGGATACGCAGTATTTT	CASSEAVDTQYF	TRBV2	-	-	TRBJ2-3
TGTGCCAGCAGTTTAGGGCAGTCTGCAACTAATGAAAAACTGTTTTTT	CASSLGQSATNEKLFF	TRBV28	-	-	TRBJ1-4
TGTGCCAGCAGCGTAGTATCTGCGAACACTGAAGCTTTCTTT	CASSVVSANTEAFF	TRBV9	-	-	TRBJ1-1
TGTGCCAGCAGTTCAGCCGACTCTGGAAACACCATATATTTT	CASSSADSGNTIYF	TRBV28	-	-	TRBJ1-3
TGTGCCAGCAGCGCAGGAGTGGTCGGAAACACCATATATTTT	CASSAGVVGNTIYF	TRBV11-2	once	-	TRBJ1-3
TGTGCCAGCAGTCTCCCGGGGGGGGCTGGTGAGACCCAGTACTTC	CASSLPGGAGETQYF	TRBV28	-	TRBD2	TRBJ2-5
TGCAGTGCTAGTCACACAGGGCGGAGTGAAAAACTGTTTTTT	CSASHTGRSEKLFF	TRBV20-1	-	-	TRBJ1-4
TGTGCCTGGGCGGAGGGACTAGCGTACACAGATACGCAGTATTTT	CAWAEGLAYTDTQYF	TRBV30	-	TRBD2	TRBJ2-3
TGTGCCAGCAGCCCCGAGGACAGCGAGCAGTTCTTC	CASSPEDSEQFF	TRBV7-9	-	-	TRBJ2-1
TGTGCCACCAGTGACCCTCGGGGCGGGGGGTCCACAGATACGCAGTATTTT	CATSDPRGGGSTDTQYF	TRBV24-1	-	TRBD2	TRBJ2-3
TGTGCCAGCAGCTTAAGTCGGTGGGGGGATGAGCAGTTCTTC	CASSLSRWGDEQFF	TRBV7-2	-	-	TRBJ2-1
TGTGCCAGCAGCTTAGAGGTGGGTGGGTACGAGCAGTACTTC	CASSLEVGGYEQYF	TRBV11-2	-	-	TRBJ2-7
TGTGCCTGGAGTGTTGTGTCAACTGAAGCTTTCTTT	CAWSVVSTEAFF	TRBV30	-	-	TRBJ1-1
TGTGCCAGCGCAAAGGGTGCAAACCACAATGAGCAGTTCTTC	CASAKGANHNEQFF	TRBV2	-	-	TRBJ2-1
TGTGCCAGCAGTGAAAAATGGGTACAGATCTATGGCTACACCTTC	CASSEKWVQIYGYTF	TRBV6-1	-	-	TRBJ1-2
TGTGCCAGCAGCTTTCTCCCAGACAGAACCTACGAGCAGTACTTC	CASSFLPDRTYEQYF	TRBV5-4	once	-	TRBJ2-7
TGTGCCAGCAGTTACTTACGGACAGGGGGTCAGCCCCAGCATTTT	CASSYLRTGGQPQHF	TRBV6-5	-	TRBD1	TRBJ1-5
TGTGCCAGCAGCCGGGACACAGCGGTGGTTGGAAACACCATATATTTT	CASSRDTAVVGNTIYF	TRBV4-2	-	-	TRBJ1-3
TGTGCCAGCAGTGAAAGGTCTGGGTCGAGAGGAGAGCAGTACTTC	CASSERSGSRGEQYF	TRBV2	-	-	TRBJ2-7
TGTGCCCTCGGACAGACCAACTCTGGAAACACCATATATTTT	CALGQTNSGNTIYF	TRBV30	-	-	TRBJ1-3
TGCGCCAGCAGCTTACCGGACGGCCTATCAGAGACCCAGTACTTC	CASSLPDGLSETQYF	TRBV5-1	-	-	TRBJ2-5
TGTGCCAGCAGCCCCACGGAACAAGAGCAGTACTTC	CASSPTEQEQYF	TRBV3-1/TRBV3-2	-	-	TRBJ2-7
TGTGCCAGCAATTACAGGGGGCGGGATGAGCAGTTCTTC	CASNYRGRDEQFF	TRBV2	-	TRBD1	TRBJ2-1
TGTGCTAGTGGTTTCTCGGGGAGCTCCTATAATTCACCCCTCCACTTT	CASGFSGSSYNSPLHF	TRBV12-5	few	-	TRBJ1-6
TGTGCCAGCAGTCCAAGCAGCGACCTCTGGGAGCAGTACTTC	CASSPSSDLWEQYF	TRBV3-1/TRBV3-2	-	-	TRBJ2-7
TGTGCCAGCAGCGAGGGCCCCGGGGGGGCGAGAGGGGATGGCTACACCTTC	CASSEGPGGARGDGYTF	TRBV9	-	-	TRBJ1-2
TGTGCCAGCAGCCGCGAACGGGCCGAATATGGCTACACCTTC	CASSRERAEYGYTF	TRBV4-2	-	-	TRBJ1-2
TGTGCCGCTGGGGGGACTGAAGCTTTCTTT	CAAGGTEAFF	TRBV6-4	-	-	TRBJ1-1
TGCAGTGTGGCAGTCTTGGGGAAACTGTTTTTT	CSVAVLGKLFF	TRBV20-1	-	-	TRBJ1-4
TGTGCCAGCACCCCAAGGGGCACCACAGATACGCAGTATTTT	CASTPRGTTDTQYF	TRBV11-2	-	-	TRBJ2-3
TGTGCCACCGGCGGACAGGGCGAGCAGCCCCAGCATTTT	CATGGQGEQPQHF	TRBV15	-	TRBD1	TRBJ1-5
TGTGCCAGCAGCTTAAAGGGGAACACCGGAAACACCATATATTTT	CASSLKGNTGNTIYF	TRBV7-6	-	-	TRBJ1-3
TGTGCCAGCAGCTTTGGAGACGGTCAGGGATTCGAGCTGTTTTTT	CASSFGDGQGFELFF	TRBV12-1	-	-	TRBJ2-2
TGTGCCAGCAGCGAGGGAGGACAGCTTAGCAATCAGCCCCAGCATTTT	CASSEGGQLSNQPQHF	TRBV9	-	-	TRBJ1-5
TGCAGCGTTGAACGGCTGAACACTGAAGCTTTCTTT	CSVERLNTEAFF	TRBV29-1	-	-	TRBJ1-1
TGTGCCATCAGTGAGTCGCGGGAAAACTATGGCTACACCTTC	CAISESRENYGYTF	TRBV10-3	-	-	TRBJ1-2
TGTGCCAGCAGCCGACCCCATCGGGAAGGCTACACCTTC	CASSRPHREGYTF	TRBV7-9	-	-	TRBJ1-2
TGTGCCAGTACCGGACTCGGGGGAACTGTCTATGGCTACACCTTC	CASTGLGGTVYGYTF	TRBV19	-	-	TRBJ1-2
TGTGCCAGCAGTTTACAGGGCATCCCGAGGGAGACCCAGTACTTC	CASSLQGIPRETQYF	TRBV6-5	-	-	TRBJ2-5
TGTGCCAGCAGTCGTAATGTAGACTCTGGAAACACCATATATTTT	CASSRNVDSGNTIYF	TRBV27	-	-	TRBJ1-3
TGCGCCAGCAGCCAAGAAGGAGTCTCCTACAATGAGCAGTTCTTC	CASSQEGVSYNEQFF	TRBV4-3	-	-	TRBJ2-1
TGCGCCAGCAGCCCCTCTCAGGGGAACACTGAAGCTTTCTTT	CASSPSQGNTEAFF	TRBV5-1	-	-	TRBJ1-1
TGCGCCAGCAGCAAAAAGGACGGCTATGGCTACACCTTC	CASSKKDGYGYTF	TRBV5-1	-	-	TRBJ1-2
TGTGCCAGCAGCCCTCGACGGCCGGGACTAGCGGCCCAAGAGACCCAGTACTTC	CASSPRRPGLAAQETQYF	TRBV11-2	-	TRBD2	TRBJ2-5
TGTGCCAGCAGCTCGGACAGCGGGACTGAAGCTTTCTTT	CASSSDSGTEAFF	TRBV7-3	-	-	TRBJ1-1
TGTGCCAGCGGCGACGGGGATGAGCAGTTCTTC	CASGDGDEQFF	TRBV6-5	-	-	TRBJ2-1